The following is a T cell receptor beta chain sequence with its context. The V gene end was trimmed by 4 bases and the J gene end by 0 bases; junction bases not matched to a gene: 9. The CDR3 contains 16 residues. The germline V gene encodes CDR1 SQVTM and CDR2 ANQGSEA. Preparation of the TCRbeta library involved a method that used unique molecular identifiers. TCRdb passed the PCR reads through MiXCR, listing each CDR3 protein once. The sample gives about 370,000 distinct CDR3 sequences, around 20% of which show up once; around 3.9% is in the top ten. The entry originates in a study of T-cell reconstitution after alpha-beta-depleted transplantation in children.

The receptor's source is a human donor who donated a stem cell graft to a child with acute myeloid leukemia. The chain couples TRBV29-1 to TRBJ2-3; 8 nucleotides agree with TRBD2. The specimen comprised PBMCs from the stem cell graft donor, sampled from the stem cell graft. Written as DNA, the CDR3 is TGCAGCGTTGGACCGGGGGGGCATATAAGCACAGATACGCAGTATTTT. This codes for CSVGPGGHISTDTQYF.